This is a list of T cell receptor beta chains from one sample in a study of shared clonotypes between healthy human individuals. Some clones are missing from TCRdb's copy, which holds only in-frame ones; the method was immunoSEQ multiplex PCR. The repertoire has just over 2,000,000 clones, about 95% of them found once; the top ten carry approximately 1.2%. Material: naive CD8+ T cells sorted from blood. The receptors shown here come from a man aged 18 to 35 in good health. Each CDR3 is given with its conserved first and last residue.

V gene	J gene	CDR3 protein
TRBV30	TRBJ2-6	CAWSAPATYSGANVLTF
TRBV11-2	TRBJ1-4	CASSPYQGGATNEKLFF
TRBV30	TRBJ2-1	CAWSVIYNEQFF
TRBV4-1	TRBJ1-1	CASGTENMNTEAFF
TRBV9	TRBJ2-2	CASSVSNSPGLSPFANTGELFF
TRBV27	TRBJ1-1	CASSSPWANTEAFF
TRBV6-5	TRBJ2-1	CASSYTSLASINEQFF
TRBV4-3	TRBJ2-1	CASSLGDRGSNEQFF
TRBV5-6	TRBJ1-2	CASSFQGEDGYTF
TRBV10-1	TRBJ2-3	CASSDEGSTDTQYF
TRBV19	TRBJ2-5	CASKTNRGGPETQYF
TRBV9	TRBJ2-1	CASRAGTYNEQFF
TRBV7-9	TRBJ1-1	CASSSLGQHMNTEAFF
TRBV7-9	TRBJ2-2	CASSLVGRIAGELFF
TRBV7-9	TRBJ2-7	CASSLVLAGSYEQYF
TRBV30	TRBJ1-1	CALGGAGTEAFF
TRBV7-9	TRBJ2-6	CASSLPEGEPPSGANVLTF
TRBV5-4	TRBJ2-7	CASSHDRGDEQYF
TRBV2	TRBJ2-7	CASIFAANEQYF
TRBV15	TRBJ1-2	CATSEGRSGGYTF
TRBV6-5	TRBJ2-7	CASSYGERQHEQYF
TRBV27	TRBJ1-1	CASSWDASMNTEAFF
TRBV11-2	TRBJ2-7	CASSLTSRAYEQYF
TRBV5-1	TRBJ2-7	CASSSAPGEVDYEQYF
TRBV5-1	TRBJ1-2	CASSLEQAPIYGYTF
TRBV28	TRBJ1-3	CASSPQGPSGNTIYF
TRBV13	TRBJ2-7	CASSANPYEQYF
TRBV27	TRBJ2-7	CASSLSPGSAAYEQYF
TRBV4-3	TRBJ2-2	CASSQVVTGNTGELFF
TRBV10-3	TRBJ2-3	CAISEVAGFDTQYF
TRBV28	TRBJ2-7	CASSLNSHYEQYF
TRBV7-6	TRBJ2-5	CASSLTGGAQETQYF
TRBV4-1	TRBJ1-3	CASNPGQGAGNTIYF
TRBV18	TRBJ1-5	CASSPSGTADSNQPQHF
TRBV6-5	TRBJ1-1	CASSLRDRVSEAFF
TRBV6-1	TRBJ2-7	CASSETLRDYEQYF
TRBV6-1	TRBJ1-2	CASGSNYGYTF
TRBV4-2	TRBJ2-3	CASSEISGDPTDTQYF
TRBV18	TRBJ1-4	CASSPIEFRQRYEKLFF
TRBV6-1	TRBJ1-1	CASSEDPPSTEAFF
TRBV28	TRBJ2-2	CASTSPGGITGELFF